These 9 T cell receptor beta chains came from one sample sequenced in a study of radiation and T cells in renal cell carcinoma. Time point: baseline pretreatment blood. The treatment here: 15 Gy SBRT to primary tumor, nephrectomy 4 weeks later. Clones were read by immunoSEQ multiplex PCR, and TCRdb kept only the in-frame ones, dropping some. This sample has approximately 120,000 clones, with approximately 80% found just once. Sequencing used blood, obtained from a patient whose treatment included radiotherapy and nephrectomy. These TCRs come from a woman aged 55-70 years with renal cell carcinoma.

The rearrangement joins TRBV19 to TRBJ1-4; 7 bases fit TRBD1. This CDR3 has 13 amino acids. Germline V CDR1 and CDR2: LNHDA, SQIVND (reference sequence). The V segment lost 7 bases and the J segment 6 bases; nucleotides outside the gene matches: 5. CDR3 DNA sequence: TGTGCCAGTACCAGGGACAGCGATGAAAAACTGTTTTTT. It yields the protein CASTRDSDEKLFF.

This rearrangement joins TRBV2 to TRBJ2-5; D not certain. The CDR3 has 11 residues. V was clipped by 7 bases and J by 4 bases, with 7 bases between them. Germline assignment: CDR1 SNHLY and CDR2 FYNNEI. CDR3 in amino acids: CASIRSETQYF. The CDR3 nucleotides read TGTGCCAGCATCAGGTCAGAGACCCAGTACTTC.

This clone occurred a few times. The chain combines TRBV9 with TRBJ1-5, with TRBD1 as a possible D gene (5 bases). The germline gives CDR1 SGDLS, CDR2 YYNGEE. The CDR3 contains 14 residues. V was pared by 0 bases and J by 5 bases, with 9 bases between. The CDR3 reads CASSVGGGDQPQHF. The CDR3 DNA follows: TGTGCCAGCAGCGTAGGTGGGGGGGATCAGCCCCAGCATTTT.

The rearrangement links TRBV27 to TRBJ2-7; the match to TRBD1 covers 8 bases. Germline V gene lookup returns CDR1 MNHEY and CDR2 SMNVEV (reference sequence). CDR3 length: 14 amino acids. V was clipped by 3 bases and J by 2 bases; unmatched bases: 3. The DNA for the CDR3 is TGTGCCAGCAGTTTCGGGACAGGACCCTACGAGCAGTACTTC. Translated, it gives CASSFGTGPYEQYF.

The rearrangement uses TRBV19 and TRBJ1-6; TRBD1 might be the D (5 bases). Trimming pared 4 bases from V and 8 bases from J, leaving 15 bases between. The germline V gene encodes CDR1 LNHDA and CDR2 SQIVND (reference sequence). This CDR3 is built from 15 residues. CDR3 sequence reads: CASSRTTGGDSPLHF. CDR3 in DNA: TGTGCCAGTAGTAGAACGACGGGGGGGGATTCACCCCTCCACTTT.

The chain employs TRBV5-4 and TRBJ1-6; D is possibly TRBD1 (6 bases). Trimming took 0 bases from V and 7 from J, leaving 11 bases between them. The CDR3 sequence is 15 residues long. Germline assignment: CDR1 SGHNT and CDR2 YYREEE (reference sequence). This chain's CDR3 is CASSLGGGPNSPLHF. CDR3 nucleotides: TGTGCCAGCAGCTTGGGTGGGGGCCCCAATTCACCCCTCCACTTT.

The chain employs TRBV7-9 and TRBJ1-2; D is unclear. V shed 5 bases and J shed 5 bases, with 12 bases lying between them. Germline CDR1 SEHNR, CDR2 FQNEAQ (reference sequence). This CDR3 contains 13 residues. The CDR3 DNA is TGTGCCAGCAGCAAGACCGGGGAGTATGGCTACACCTTC. Residues: CASSKTGEYGYTF.

The chain is built from TRBV30 and TRBJ1-3, with D tentatively TRBD1 (5 bases). Trimming removed 1 base from V and 2 bases from J, with 12 bases in between. The CDR3 runs to 15 residues. Germline CDR1 is GTSNPN and CDR2 is SVGIG (reference sequence). CDR3: CAWSGGPGTGNTIYF. CDR3 DNA: TGTGCCTGGAGTGGGGGCCCAGGGACTGGAAACACCATATATTTT.

The chain uses TRBV11-1 and TRBJ2-2, with D perhaps given as TRBD1 or TRBD2 (6 bases each). Trimming pared 5 bases from V and 2 bases from J, leaving 21 bases between. CDR1 and CDR2 from the germline V gene are SGHAT and FQDESV (reference sequence). CDR3 length equals 18 residues. DNA of the CDR3: TGTGCCAGCAGCCTTTTGGGGGGCAGGGGCACTAACACCGGGGAGCTGTTTTTT. This sequence encodes CASSLLGGRGTNTGELFF.